The 14 T cell receptor beta chains below come from one sample, sequenced in a study of T-cell memory formation after mild COVID-19. TCRdb called the 5' RACE reads again in MiXCR, with one record for every CDR3 protein. The data show a few hundred thousand distinct CDR3 sequences, 20% to 25% seen once. Sample: PBMCs or a T cell subset sorted from them (not recorded which). These TCRs come from a man in his late teens or twenties who had mild COVID-19 (a few samples of this study predate the infection). Cell type and time point are not known.

This clonotype was recorded a few times. The chain recombines TRBV20-1 with TRBJ1-1, with no clear D. The CDR3 is 11 amino acids. CDR1 is DFQATT, CDR2 SNEGSKA, per germline (reference sequence). The CDR3 sequence is CRSSSNTEAFF. As DNA, the CDR3 is TGCAGGTCATCTTCGAACACTGAAGCTTTCTTT.

The chain recombines TRBV5-5 with TRBJ1-5; no firm D call. Trimming left V 0 bases short and J 1 base short, with 11 bases between. The CDR3 is made up of 16 amino acids. CDR1 is SGHKS, CDR2 YYEKEE, per germline (reference sequence). CDR3 loop: CASSLAGDRSNQPQHF. CDR3 nucleotide sequence: TGTGCCAGCAGCTTGGCCGGGGATCGGAGCAATCAGCCCCAGCATTTT. The complete variable domain, with remaining parts taken from reference TRBV5-5 and TRBJ1-5, reads DAGVTQSPTHLIKTRGQQVTLRCSPISGHKSVSWYQQVLGQGPQFIFQYYEKEERGRGNFPDRFSARQFPNYSSELNVNALLLGDSALYLCASSLAGDRSNQPQHFGDGTRLSIL.

J is TRBJ1-1 and V is TRBV16; no definite D call. The CDR3 sequence is 11 residues long. The V and J ends lost 1 base and 8 bases respectively, with 5 bases between them. Per the germline V gene, CDR1 is KGHSY and CDR2 is FQNENV. DNA of the CDR3: TGTGCCAGCAGCCAATGGGCGGAAGCTTTCTTT. Translating it yields CASSQWAEAFF.

The chain links TRBV9 to TRBJ1-1, with 10 bases lining up with TRBD1. This CDR3 has 14 amino acids. V was pared by 3 bases and J by 10 bases, with 9 bases of the junction left unmatched. Germline V gives CDR1 SGDLS, CDR2 YYNGEE. The CDR3 region is CASSAGDRGTGAFF. CDR3 DNA sequence: TGTGCCAGCAGCGCCGGGGACAGGGGTACGGGAGCTTTCTTT. The entire variable domain, with the rest obtained from reference TRBV9 and TRBJ1-1, is as follows: DSGVTQTPKHLITATGQRVTLRCSPRSGDLSVYWYQQSLDQGLQFLIQYYNGEERAKGNILERFSAQQFPDLHSELNLSSLELGDSALYFCASSAGDRGTGAFFGQGTRLTVV.

This clonotype has ten or more counts. This chain connects TRBV12-3 or TRBV12-4 to TRBJ2-7; no reliable D call. The CDR3 contains 13 residues. Trimming shortened V by 1 base and J by 0 bases, and 4 bases separated the two germline ends. Here the CDR3 reads CASSLGGSYEQYV. CDR3 nucleotide sequence: TGTGCCAGCAGTTTAGGTGGCTCCTACGAGCAGTACGTC.

The V and J genes are TRBV5-5 and TRBJ2-3; tentatively, D is TRBD2 (6 bases). V was trimmed by 4 bases and J by 6 bases, leaving 18 bases between them. Germline values: CDR1 SGHKS, CDR2 YYEKEE (reference sequence). There are 15 residues in the CDR3. The CDR3 nucleotides read TGTGCCAGCAGCCCGGACCGCCTAGCGCGGGATACGCAGTATTTT. It specifies CASSPDRLARDTQYF.

This clonotype occurred a few times. The V call is TRBV6-6, the J call TRBJ2-3; TRBD2 matches at 12 bases. The V gene end was trimmed by 0 bases and the J gene end by 6 bases; junction bases not matched to a gene: 10. CDR1 is MNHNY, CDR2 SVGAGI, per germline (reference sequence). The CDR3 runs 18 residues. This CDR3 reads CASSYSSASGGVSDTQYF. The CDR3 DNA follows: TGTGCCAGCAGTTACTCCAGCGCTAGCGGGGGGGTATCCGATACGCAGTATTTT.

This clonotype was found a few times. The chain has TRBV27 and TRBJ2-7; D is perhaps TRBD2 (6 bases). The V gene lost 5 bases and the J gene lost 3 bases, with 14 bases spanning the gap. Germline V gene lookup returns CDR1 MNHEY and CDR2 SMNVEV (reference sequence). The CDR3 has 14 amino acids. CDR3 nucleotides: TGTGCCAGCAGTCAATGGACGGGAGTCTACGAGCAGTACTTC. Its protein product is CASSQWTGVYEQYF.

DNA of the CDR3: TGTGCCAGCAGCCCCCGACTAGCGGGGGGGCCCACAGATACGCAGTATTTT. Its translation is CASSPRLAGGPTDTQYF. The genes are TRBV4-2 and TRBJ2-3; the match to TRBD2 covers 14 bases. J was trimmed by 2 bases and V by 4 bases; bases with no gene match: 5. In germline, CDR1 is LGHNA, CDR2 YNFKEQ. The CDR3 totals 17 residues.

This chain uses TRBV7-9 with TRBJ1-5; 8 positions agree with TRBD1. The CDR3 has 14 residues. Germline CDR1 reads SEHNR; CDR2 reads FQNEAQ (reference sequence). The V and J ends lost 7 bases and 6 bases, in that order; junction bases with no gene match: 8. CDR3 coding DNA: TGTGCCAGCATCGCCGACAGGGGCGGTCAGCCCCAGCATTTT. Translating it yields CASIADRGGQPQHF.

As regards this clonotype: As the CDR3 is not closed by the conserved phenylalanine or tryptophan, this likely results from a read error. The chain couples TRBV5-1 to TRBJ1-2; 7 bases are shared with TRBD1. The length of the CDR3 is 14 residues. The germline gives CDR1 SGHRS, CDR2 YFSETQ. The J segment lost 3 bases and the V segment lost 1 base, leaving 3 bases of the junction unmatched. The CDR3 DNA reads TGCGCCAGCAGCTTGACAGGGGAAGACTATGGCTACACCTCC. This sequence encodes CASSLTGEDYGYTS.

The V gene is TRBV7-2, the J gene TRBJ1-5, with 9 bases matching TRBD1. Trimming cost V 0 bases and J 7 bases; bases outside gene matches: 7. The CDR3 loop spans 16 amino acids. Germline values: CDR1 SGHTA, CDR2 FQGNSA. The CDR3 DNA is TGTGCCAGCAGCTTAGCGACAGGGGGGTCGCAACAGCCCCAGCATTTT. Translating gives CASSLATGGSQQPQHF.

The chain couples TRBV5-5 to TRBJ2-3; 14 bases are a match to TRBD2. The CDR3 runs to 17 residues. With 2 bases clipped from V and 4 bases from J, the junction kept 6 bases outside the gene matches. CDR1 is SGHKS, CDR2 YYEKEE, per germline (reference sequence). DNA for the CDR3: TGTGCCAGCAGCTTAGGACTAGCGGGGGGAAGGGCAGATACGCAGTATTTT. Its protein product is CASSLGLAGGRADTQYF.

The chain carries TRBV9 and TRBJ1-2, with D unclear. Germline values: CDR1 SGDLS, CDR2 YYNGEE. Trimming removed 3 bases at V and 4 bases at J, with 13 bases between. This CDR3 has 14 residues. The chain's CDR3 is CASSDRNMGYGYTF. As DNA, the CDR3 is TGTGCCAGCAGCGACCGGAATATGGGCTATGGCTACACCTTC.